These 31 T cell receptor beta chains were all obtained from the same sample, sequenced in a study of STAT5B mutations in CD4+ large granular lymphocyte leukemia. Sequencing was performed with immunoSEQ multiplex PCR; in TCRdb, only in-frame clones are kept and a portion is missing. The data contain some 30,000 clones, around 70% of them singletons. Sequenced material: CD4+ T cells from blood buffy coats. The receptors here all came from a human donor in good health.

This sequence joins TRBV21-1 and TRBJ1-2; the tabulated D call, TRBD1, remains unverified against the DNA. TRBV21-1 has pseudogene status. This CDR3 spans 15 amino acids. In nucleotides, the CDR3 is TGTGCCAGCAGCCGGGGACAGGGGGAAAGTAATGGCTACACCTTC. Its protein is CASSRGQGESNGYTF.

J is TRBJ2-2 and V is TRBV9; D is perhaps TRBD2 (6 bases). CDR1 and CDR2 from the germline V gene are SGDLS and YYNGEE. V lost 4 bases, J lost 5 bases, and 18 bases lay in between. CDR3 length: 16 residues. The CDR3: CASSPRGDGVTGELFF. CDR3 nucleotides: TGTGCCAGCAGCCCGCGCGGGGATGGAGTGACCGGGGAGCTGTTTTTT. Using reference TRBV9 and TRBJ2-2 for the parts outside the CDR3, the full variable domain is DSGVTQTPKHLITATGQRVTLRCSPRSGDLSVYWYQQSLDQGLQFLIQYYNGEERAKGNILERFSAQQFPDLHSELNLSSLELGDSALYFCASSPRGDGVTGELFFGEGSRLTVL.

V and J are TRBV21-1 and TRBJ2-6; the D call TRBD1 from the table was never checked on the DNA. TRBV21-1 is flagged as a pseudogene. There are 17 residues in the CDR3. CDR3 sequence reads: CASSSLLQQSRANVLTF. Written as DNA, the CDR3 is TGTGCCAGCAGCTCGTTGTTACAACAAAGTCGGGCCAACGTCCTGACTTTC.

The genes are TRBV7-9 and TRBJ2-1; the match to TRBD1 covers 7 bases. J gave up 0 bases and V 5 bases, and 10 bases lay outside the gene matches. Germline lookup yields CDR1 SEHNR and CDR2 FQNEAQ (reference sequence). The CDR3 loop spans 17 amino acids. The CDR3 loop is CASSEASGGNSYNEQFF. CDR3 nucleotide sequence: TGTGCCAGCAGCGAAGCTTCAGGGGGAAACTCCTACAATGAGCAGTTCTTC.

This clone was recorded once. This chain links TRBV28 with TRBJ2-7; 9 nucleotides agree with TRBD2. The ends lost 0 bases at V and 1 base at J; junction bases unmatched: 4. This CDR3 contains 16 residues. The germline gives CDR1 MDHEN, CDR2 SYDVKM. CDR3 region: CASSLWGTSGSYEQYF. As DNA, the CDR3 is TGTGCCAGCAGTTTATGGGGAACTAGCGGGTCCTACGAGCAGTACTTC.

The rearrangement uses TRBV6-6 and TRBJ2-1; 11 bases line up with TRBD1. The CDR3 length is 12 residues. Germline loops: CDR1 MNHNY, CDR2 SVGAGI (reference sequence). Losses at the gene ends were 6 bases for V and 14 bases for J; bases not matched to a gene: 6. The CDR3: CASSLPGQGEFF. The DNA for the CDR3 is TGTGCCAGCAGCCTACCGGGACAGGGGGAGTTCTTC.

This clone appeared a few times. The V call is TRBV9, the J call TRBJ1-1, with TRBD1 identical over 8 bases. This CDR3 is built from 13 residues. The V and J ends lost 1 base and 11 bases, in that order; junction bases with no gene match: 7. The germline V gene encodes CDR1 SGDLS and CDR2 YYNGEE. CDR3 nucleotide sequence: TGTGCCAGCAGCGTACAGGACAGGGAGCGGGCTTTCTTT. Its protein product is CASSVQDRERAFF.

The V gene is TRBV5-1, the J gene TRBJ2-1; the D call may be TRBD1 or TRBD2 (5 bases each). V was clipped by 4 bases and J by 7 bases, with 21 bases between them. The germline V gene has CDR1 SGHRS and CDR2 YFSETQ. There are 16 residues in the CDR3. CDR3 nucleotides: TGCGCCAGCAGCCCTGACCTGGGGGTAAAGTCAAATGAGCAGTTCTTC. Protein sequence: CASSPDLGVKSNEQFF.

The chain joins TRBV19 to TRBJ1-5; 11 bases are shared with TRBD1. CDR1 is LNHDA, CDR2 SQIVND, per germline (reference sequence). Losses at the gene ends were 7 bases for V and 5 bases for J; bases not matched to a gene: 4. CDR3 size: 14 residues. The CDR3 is CASTRTGGDQPQHF. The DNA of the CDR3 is TGTGCCAGTACCCGGACAGGGGGCGATCAGCCCCAGCATTTT.

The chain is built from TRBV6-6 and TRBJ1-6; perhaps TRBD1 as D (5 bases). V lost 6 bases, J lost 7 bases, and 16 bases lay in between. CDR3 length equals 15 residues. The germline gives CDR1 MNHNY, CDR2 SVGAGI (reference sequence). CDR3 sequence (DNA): TGTGCCAGCAGCCCCGGACATTGGGAGAATTCACCCCTCCACTTT. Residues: CASSPGHWENSPLHF.

CDR3 sequence (DNA): TGTGCCAGCAGGGGGACAGGGGGCGCCCACAATGAGCAGTTCTTC. Translating gives CASRGTGGAHNEQFF. The chain links TRBV2 to TRBJ2-1, with TRBD1 identical over 12 bases. The CDR3 runs 15 residues. The germline V gene encodes CDR1 SNHLY and CDR2 FYNNEI. V lost 6 bases to trimming and J lost 5 bases; unmatched junction nucleotides: 5.

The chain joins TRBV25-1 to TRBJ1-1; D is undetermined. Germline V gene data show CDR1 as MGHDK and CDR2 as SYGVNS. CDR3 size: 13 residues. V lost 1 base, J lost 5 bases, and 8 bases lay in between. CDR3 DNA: TGTGCCAGCAGTGAATTGGTGGGGACTGAAGCTTTCTTT. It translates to CASSELVGTEAFF.

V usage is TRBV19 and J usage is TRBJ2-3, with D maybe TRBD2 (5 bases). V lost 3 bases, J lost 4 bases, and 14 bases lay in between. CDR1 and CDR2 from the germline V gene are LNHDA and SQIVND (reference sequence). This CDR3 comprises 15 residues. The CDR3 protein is CASSIKLTEADTQYF. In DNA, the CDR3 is TGTGCCAGTAGTATTAAGCTCACGGAGGCAGATACGCAGTATTTT.

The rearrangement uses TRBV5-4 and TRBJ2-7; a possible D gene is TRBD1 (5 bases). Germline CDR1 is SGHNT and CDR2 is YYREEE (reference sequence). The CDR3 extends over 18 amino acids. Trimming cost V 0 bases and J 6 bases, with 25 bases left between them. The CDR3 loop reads CASSLGGGARREPGEQYF. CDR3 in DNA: TGTGCCAGCAGCTTGGGGGGTGGGGCACGACGCGAGCCGGGCGAGCAGTACTTC.

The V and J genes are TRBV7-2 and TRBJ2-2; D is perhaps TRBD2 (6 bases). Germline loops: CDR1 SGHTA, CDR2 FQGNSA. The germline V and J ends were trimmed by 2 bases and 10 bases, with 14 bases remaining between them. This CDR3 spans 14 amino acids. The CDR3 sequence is CASSLRGREKELFF. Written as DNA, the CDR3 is TGTGCCAGCAGCTTAAGAGGCCGGGAGAAGGAGCTGTTTTTT.

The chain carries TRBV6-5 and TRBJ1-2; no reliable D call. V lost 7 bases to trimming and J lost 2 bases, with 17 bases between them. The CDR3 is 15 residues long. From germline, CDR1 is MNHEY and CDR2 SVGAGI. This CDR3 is CASTYGGFQNYGYTF. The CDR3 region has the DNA TGTGCCAGCACCTACGGTGGTTTCCAAAACTATGGCTACACCTTC.

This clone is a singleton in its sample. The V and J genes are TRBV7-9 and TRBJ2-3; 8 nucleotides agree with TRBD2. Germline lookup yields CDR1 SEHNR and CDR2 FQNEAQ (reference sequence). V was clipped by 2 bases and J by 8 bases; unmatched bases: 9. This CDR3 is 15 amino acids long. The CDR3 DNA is TGTGCCAGCAGCTTACAGCGGGGGAAACCCGGTACGCAGTATTTT. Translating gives CASSLQRGKPGTQYF.

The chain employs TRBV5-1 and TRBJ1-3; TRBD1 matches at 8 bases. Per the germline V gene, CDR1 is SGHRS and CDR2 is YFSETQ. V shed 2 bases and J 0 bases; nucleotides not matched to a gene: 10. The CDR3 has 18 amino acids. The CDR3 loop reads CASSLVSLQGASGNTIYF. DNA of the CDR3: TGCGCCAGCAGCTTAGTATCCCTGCAGGGGGCCTCTGGAAACACCATATATTTT.

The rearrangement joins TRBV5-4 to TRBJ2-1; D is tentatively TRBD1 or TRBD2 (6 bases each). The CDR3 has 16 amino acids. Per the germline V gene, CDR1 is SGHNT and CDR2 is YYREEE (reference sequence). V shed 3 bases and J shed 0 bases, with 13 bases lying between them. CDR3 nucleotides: TGTGCCAGCAGCTCGGGGGCGGGAAGCTCCTACAATGAGCAGTTCTTC. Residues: CASSSGAGSSYNEQFF.

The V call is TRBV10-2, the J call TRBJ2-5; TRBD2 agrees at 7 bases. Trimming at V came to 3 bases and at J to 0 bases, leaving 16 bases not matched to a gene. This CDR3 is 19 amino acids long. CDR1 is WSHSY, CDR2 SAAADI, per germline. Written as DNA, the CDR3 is TGCGCCAGCAGTGACCATGGACTAGGGAAAGGACTCGACCAAGAGACCCAGTACTTC. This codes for CASSDHGLGKGLDQETQYF.

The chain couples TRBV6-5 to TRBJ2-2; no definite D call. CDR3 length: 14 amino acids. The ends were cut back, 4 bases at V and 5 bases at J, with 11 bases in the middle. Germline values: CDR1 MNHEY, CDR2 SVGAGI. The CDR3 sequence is CASSFHRTTGELFF. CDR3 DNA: TGTGCCAGCAGTTTCCACAGAACAACCGGGGAGCTGTTTTTT.

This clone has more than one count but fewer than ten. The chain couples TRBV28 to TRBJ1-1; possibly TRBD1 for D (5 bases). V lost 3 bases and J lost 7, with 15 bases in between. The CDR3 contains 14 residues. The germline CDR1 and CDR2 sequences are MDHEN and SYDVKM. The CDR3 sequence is CASSFGVFRGEAFF. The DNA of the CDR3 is TGTGCCAGCAGTTTTGGGGTGTTTAGGGGTGAAGCTTTCTTT.

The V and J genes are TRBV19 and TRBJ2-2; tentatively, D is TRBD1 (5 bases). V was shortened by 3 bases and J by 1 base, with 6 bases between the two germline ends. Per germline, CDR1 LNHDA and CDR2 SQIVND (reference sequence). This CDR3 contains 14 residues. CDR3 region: CASSIQGNTGELFF. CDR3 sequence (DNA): TGTGCCAGTAGTATTCAGGGGAACACCGGGGAGCTGTTTTTT.

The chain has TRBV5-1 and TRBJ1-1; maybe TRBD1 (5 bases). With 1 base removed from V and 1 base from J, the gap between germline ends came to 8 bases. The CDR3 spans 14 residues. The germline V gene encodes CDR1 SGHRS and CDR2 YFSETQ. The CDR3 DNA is TGCGCCAGCAGCTTGAGGCAGGGGAACACTGAAGCTTTCTTT. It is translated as CASSLRQGNTEAFF.

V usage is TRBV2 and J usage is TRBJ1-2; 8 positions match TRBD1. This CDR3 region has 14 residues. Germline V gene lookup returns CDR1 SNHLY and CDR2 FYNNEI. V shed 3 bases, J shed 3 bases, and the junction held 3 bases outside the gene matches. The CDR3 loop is CASSDQGADYGYTF. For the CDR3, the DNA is TGTGCCAGCAGTGACCAGGGGGCGGACTATGGCTACACCTTC.

The CDR3 reads CASSTGLAGGRDTQYF. CDR3 nucleotide sequence: TGCGCCAGCAGTACGGGACTAGCGGGGGGGCGAGATACGCAGTATTTT. The genes are TRBV5-1 and TRBJ2-3; 16 bases fit TRBD2. The V segment lost 5 bases and the J segment 5 bases; nucleotides outside the gene matches: 5. The CDR3 has 16 amino acids. Per the germline V gene, CDR1 is SGHRS and CDR2 is YFSETQ. Complete variable domain (other parts from reference TRBV5-1 and TRBJ2-3): KAGVTQTPRYLIKTRGQQVTLSCSPISGHRSVSWYQQTPGQGLQFLFEYFSETQRNKGNFPGRFSGRQFSNSRSEMNVSTLELGDSALYLCASSTGLAGGRDTQYFGPGTRLTVL.

The chain's CDR3 is CASSLEGLAGGYTDTQYF. DNA of the CDR3: TGCGCCAGCAGCTTGGAGGGACTAGCGGGGGGCTACACAGATACGCAGTATTTT. The rearrangement uses TRBV5-1 and TRBJ2-3; TRBD2 agrees at 15 bases. V was clipped by 0 bases and J by 2 bases; unmatched bases: 4. Germline V gives CDR1 SGHRS, CDR2 YFSETQ. The CDR3 has 18 residues.

CDR3: CASSYINPGQGFHEQYV. In DNA, the CDR3 is TGTGCCAGCAGTTACATCAATCCGGGACAGGGGTTCCACGAGCAGTACGTC. J is TRBJ2-7 and V is TRBV28; 10 bases line up with TRBD1. The J segment lost 5 bases and the V segment lost 4 bases, leaving 14 bases of the junction unmatched. The CDR3 is made up of 17 amino acids. Germline assignment: CDR1 MDHEN and CDR2 SYDVKM.

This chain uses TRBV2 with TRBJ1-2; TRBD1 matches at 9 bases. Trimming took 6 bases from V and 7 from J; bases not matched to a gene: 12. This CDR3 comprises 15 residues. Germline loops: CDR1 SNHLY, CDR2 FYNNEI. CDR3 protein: CASRQSGTGRAGYTF. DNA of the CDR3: TGTGCCAGCAGACAATCCGGGACAGGGAGGGCTGGCTACACCTTC.

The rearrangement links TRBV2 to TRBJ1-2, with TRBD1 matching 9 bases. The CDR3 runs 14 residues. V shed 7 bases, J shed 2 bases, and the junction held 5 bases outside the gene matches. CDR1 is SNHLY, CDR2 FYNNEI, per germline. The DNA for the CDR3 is TGTGCCAGCAAAGGGGACAGGGAAAACTATGGCTACACCTTC. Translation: CASKGDRENYGYTF.

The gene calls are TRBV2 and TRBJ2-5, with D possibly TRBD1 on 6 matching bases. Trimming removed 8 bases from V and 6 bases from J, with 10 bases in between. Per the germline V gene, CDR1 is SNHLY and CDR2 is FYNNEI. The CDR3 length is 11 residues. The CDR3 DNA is TGTGCCAGCCACAGGGAACAGACCCAGTACTTC. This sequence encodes CASHREQTQYF.